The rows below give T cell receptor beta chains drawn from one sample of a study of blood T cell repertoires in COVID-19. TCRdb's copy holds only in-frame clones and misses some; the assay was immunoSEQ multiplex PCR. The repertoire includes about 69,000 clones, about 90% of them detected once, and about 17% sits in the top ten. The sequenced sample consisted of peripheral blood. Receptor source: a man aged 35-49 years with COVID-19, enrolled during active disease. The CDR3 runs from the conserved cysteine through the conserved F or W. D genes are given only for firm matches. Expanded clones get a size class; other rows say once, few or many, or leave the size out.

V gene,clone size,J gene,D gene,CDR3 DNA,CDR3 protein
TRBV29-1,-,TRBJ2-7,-,TGCAGCGTTGAGACAGACCTATACGAGCAGTACTTC,CSVETDLYEQYF
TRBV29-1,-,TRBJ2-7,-,TGCAGCGTTGAAATCCAGGGAATTATGCTCGAGCAGTACTTC,CSVEIQGIMLEQYF
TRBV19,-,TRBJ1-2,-,TGTGCCAGTAGTATAGAGGCAGGCCAGAGCCCCTATGGCTACACCTTC,CASSIEAGQSPYGYTF
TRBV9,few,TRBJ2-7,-,TGTGCCAGTGGGGAGGACCCAAGTACCGAGCAGTACTTC,CASGEDPSTEQYF
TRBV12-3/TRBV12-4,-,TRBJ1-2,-,TGTGCCAGCAGCCTTACAGGGCCCCCTGGCTACACCTTC,CASSLTGPPGYTF
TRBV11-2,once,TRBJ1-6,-,TGTGCCAGCAGCCTACAGTGGTCTAATTCACCCCTCCACTTT,CASSLQWSNSPLHF
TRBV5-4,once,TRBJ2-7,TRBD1,TGTGCCAGCAGCTTTCAGGGGGTCTACGAGCAGTACTTC,CASSFQGVYEQYF
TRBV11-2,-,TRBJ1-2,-,TGTGCCAGCAGGGCCCTGGAGGGCAGGTCCCAATCTAACTATGGCTACACCTTC,CASRALEGRSQSNYGYTF
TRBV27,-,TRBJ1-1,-,TGTGCCAGCAGTTTGAGGCCTCCAACCGGGACATCGAACACTGAAGCTTTCTTT,CASSLRPPTGTSNTEAFF
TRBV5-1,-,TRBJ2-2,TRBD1,TGCGCCAGCAGCGCAGGGACAGAGTCCGCCGGGGAGCTGTTTTTT,CASSAGTESAGELFF
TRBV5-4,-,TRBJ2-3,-,TGTGCCAGCAGCCCCGGTCTAGTCGCAGATACGCAGTATTTT,CASSPGLVADTQYF
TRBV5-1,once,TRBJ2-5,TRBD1,TGCGCCACCACCCACGGAGGCAGGGGACAGGAAGAGACCCAGTACTTC,CATTHGGRGQEETQYF
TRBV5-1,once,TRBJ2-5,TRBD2,TGCGCCAGCAGCCCGGGAGCTCTAGCGGGGGGACTTTCGTACCAAGAGACCCAGTACTTC,CASSPGALAGGLSYQETQYF
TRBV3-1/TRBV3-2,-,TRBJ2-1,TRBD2,TGTGCCAGCAGCCAAATCGGCAGAGGCGGGGGGGCAAACAATGAGCAGTTCTTC,CASSQIGRGGGANNEQFF
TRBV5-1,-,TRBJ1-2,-,TGCGCCAGCAGCACAGGGCTAAGCTCCTATGGCTACACCTTC,CASSTGLSSYGYTF
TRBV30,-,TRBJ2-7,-,TGTGCCGGGAACCGGGACACATCCTACGAGCAGTACTTC,CAGNRDTSYEQYF
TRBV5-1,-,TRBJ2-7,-,TGCGCCAGCAGCTTGATCCAGGGATCGGACGAGCAGTACTTC,CASSLIQGSDEQYF
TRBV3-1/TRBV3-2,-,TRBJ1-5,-,TGTGCCAGCAGCCAAGTTCAAGGTTCGGGGATTCATCAGCCCCAGCATTTT,CASSQVQGSGIHQPQHF
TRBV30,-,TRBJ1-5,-,TGTGCCTGGACCGGACACCCAAATCAGCCCCAGCATTTT,CAWTGHPNQPQHF
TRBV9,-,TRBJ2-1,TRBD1,TGTGCCAGCAGCGCGACAGGGAACAATGAGCAGTTCTTC,CASSATGNNEQFF
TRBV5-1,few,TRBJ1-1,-,TGCGCCAGCAGCTTGACAGGCGAGGAGAACACTGAAGCTTTCTTT,CASSLTGEENTEAFF
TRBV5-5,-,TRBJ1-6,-,TGTGCCAGCAGCTTAATAACCCCGGGACAACCAGGGGATTCACCCCTCCACTTT,CASSLITPGQPGDSPLHF
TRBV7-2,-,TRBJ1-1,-,TGTGCCAGCAGCTTAGTAGTGCGGGCTGGGGACACTGAAGCTTTCTTT,CASSLVVRAGDTEAFF
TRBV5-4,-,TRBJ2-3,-,TGTGCCAGCAGCTTGGGACAGGACACAGATACGCAGTATTTT,CASSLGQDTDTQYF
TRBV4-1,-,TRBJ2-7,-,TGCGCCAGCAGCCAAGCCCCCAGCGTCGCGTACGAGCAGTACTTC,CASSQAPSVAYEQYF
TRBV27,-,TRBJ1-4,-,TGTGCCAGCAGTCGGCGGGACTCGAATGAAAAACTGTTTTTT,CASSRRDSNEKLFF
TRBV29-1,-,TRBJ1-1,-,TGCAGCGTTGGAGACCCGACTGAAGCTTTCTTT,CSVGDPTEAFF
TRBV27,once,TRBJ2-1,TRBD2,TGTGCCAGCAGAAGGACTAGCGGGGGTTACAATGAGCAGTTCTTC,CASRRTSGGYNEQFF
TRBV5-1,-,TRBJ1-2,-,TGCGCCAGCAGCTTGGGGTGGGGGCAAGCTAACTATGGCTACACCTTC,CASSLGWGQANYGYTF
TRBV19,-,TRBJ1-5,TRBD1,TGTGCCAGTAGTAGGGGACAGGGACCGGCTAGCAATCAGCCCCAGCATTTT,CASSRGQGPASNQPQHF
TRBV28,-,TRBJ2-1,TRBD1,TGTGCCAGCAGTTTAACCCGGGACAGCCTCAATGAGCAGTTCTTC,CASSLTRDSLNEQFF
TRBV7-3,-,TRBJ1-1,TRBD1,TGTGCCAGCAGCCCTCAGGGGGACACTGAAGCTTTCTTT,CASSPQGDTEAFF
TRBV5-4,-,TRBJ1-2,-,TGTGCCAGCAGCTTCCCTGCACAGTCCTATGGCTACACCTTC,CASSFPAQSYGYTF
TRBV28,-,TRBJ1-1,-,TGTGCCAGCAGTTTAGGATACAGGGAGACTGAAGCTTTCTTT,CASSLGYRETEAFF
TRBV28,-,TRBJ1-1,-,TGTGCCAGCAGTATGTTAAACACTGAAGCTTTCTTT,CASSMLNTEAFF
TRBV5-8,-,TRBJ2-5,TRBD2,TGTGCCAGCAGCCCCGGTATAGCGGGGGGACAAGAGACCCAGTACTTC,CASSPGIAGGQETQYF
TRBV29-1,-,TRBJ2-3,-,TGCAGCGAAGAAAGGGGCGCAGATACGCAGTATTTT,CSEERGADTQYF
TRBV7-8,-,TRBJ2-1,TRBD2,TGTGCCAGCAGCTTAGTCCGGGGGCGGGGGGGCACCAATGAGCAGTTCTTC,CASSLVRGRGGTNEQFF
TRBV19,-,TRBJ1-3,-,TGTGCCAGTAGTATAGGAGGGTCTGGAAACACCATATATTTT,CASSIGGSGNTIYF
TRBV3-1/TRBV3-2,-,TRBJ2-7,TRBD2,TGTGCCAGCAGCCAAGATAGAGGCGGGGGGCTCAACCTCCCGTACGAGCAGTACTTC,CASSQDRGGGLNLPYEQYF
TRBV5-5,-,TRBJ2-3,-,TGTGCCAGCAGCTTGGGCTTAGTTAGCACAGATACGCAGTATTTT,CASSLGLVSTDTQYF
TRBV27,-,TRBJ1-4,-,TGTGCCAGCAGTACGGGTGGCGCGGGTAATGAAAAACTGTTTTTT,CASSTGGAGNEKLFF
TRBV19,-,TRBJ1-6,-,TGTGCCAGTAGTATAGATCCTCAGGGGCTAAGCTCCTATAATTCACCCCTCCACTTT,CASSIDPQGLSSYNSPLHF
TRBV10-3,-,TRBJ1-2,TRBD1,TGTGCCATCAGTCCTGCCACCCTGGACAGGGGTAGCTACACCTTC,CAISPATLDRGSYTF